These T cell receptor beta chains were read from a single sample in a study of blood T cell repertoires in COVID-19. This table comes from immunoSEQ multiplex PCR, and its TCRdb copy is limited to in-frame clones, with some not included. The table lists nearly 350,000 clones, more than 75% of them singletons. Sequencing was done on a sample of PBMCs or T cells enriched from blood (not recorded which). Receptors were obtained from a woman aged 25 to 45 who had recovered from COVID-19. CDR3s include the opening cysteine and the closing phenylalanine or tryptophan. Each record gives: V gene, D gene, clone size, J gene, CDR3 DNA, CDR3 protein. D genes are given only for firm matches. Size values are once, few and many counts, or a class for expanded clones, and some rows have none.

TRBV3-1/TRBV3-2	-	-	TRBJ1-1	TGTGCCAGCAGCCAAAATAGGGCAGGGGAAGCTTTCTTT	CASSQNRAGEAFF
TRBV5-6	TRBD1	-	TRBJ1-1	TGTGCCAGCAGCTCAGGGACAGCTGAAGCTTTCTTT	CASSSGTAEAFF
TRBV28	TRBD1	once	TRBJ1-1	TGTGCCAGCAGTTCAGCCGGGACAGGGAACACTGAAGCTTTCTTT	CASSSAGTGNTEAFF
TRBV6-6	TRBD1	-	TRBJ1-1	TGTGCCAGCAGTCGAAAAACGACAGGGACCGCCACTGAAGCTTTCTTT	CASSRKTTGTATEAFF
TRBV7-6	-	once	TRBJ1-1	TGTGCCAGCAGCTTACTCGGGATCGGAGAAGCTTTCTTT	CASSLLGIGEAFF
TRBV5-1	TRBD1	-	TRBJ1-4	TGCGCCAGCAAAGAGGGGACAGGGAGTGAAAAACTGTTTTTT	CASKEGTGSEKLFF
TRBV2	TRBD2	-	TRBJ2-5	TGTGCCAGCAGCCACGAGGGTGGGCTAGCGGGGGCCAGCCTCCAAGAGACCCAGTACTTC	CASSHEGGLAGASLQETQYF
TRBV27	TRBD1	-	TRBJ1-5	TGTGCCAGCAGTATCCGGGGACAGGGAGGACAGCCCCAGCATTTT	CASSIRGQGGQPQHF
TRBV7-9	TRBD1	-	TRBJ1-2	TGTGCCAGCAGCTCCGAAGACAGGGGATACGACTATGGCTACACCTTC	CASSSEDRGYDYGYTF
TRBV27	TRBD1	-	TRBJ1-6	TGTGCCAGCAGTTTATGGGGACAGGGGATTGATAATTCACCCCTCCACTTT	CASSLWGQGIDNSPLHF
TRBV10-3	TRBD1	-	TRBJ2-7	TGTGCCATCAGAGTGGGGGGACAGGGGATCTACGAGCAGTACTTC	CAIRVGGQGIYEQYF
TRBV28	-	-	TRBJ1-6	TGTGCCAGCAGTTCTCGGGGGTCCGGGAATTCACCCCTCCACTTT	CASSSRGSGNSPLHF
TRBV28	TRBD1	-	TRBJ1-4	TGTGCCAGCAGTACCCCCAGGACAGGGCCAGAAAAACTGTTTTTT	CASSTPRTGPEKLFF
TRBV7-6	TRBD1	few	TRBJ2-7	TGTGCCAGCAGCCCACAGGGGGCGCGTTACGAGCAGTACTTC	CASSPQGARYEQYF
TRBV28	TRBD1	-	TRBJ1-5	TGTGCCAGCAGAACCCCACAGGGGATTGGGCAGCCCCAGCATTTT	CASRTPQGIGQPQHF
TRBV5-1	TRBD1	-	TRBJ2-7	TGCGCCAGTTGGACAGGGCGAGGTGCGGGGTCCTACGAGCAGTACTTC	CASWTGRGAGSYEQYF
TRBV19	-	once	TRBJ1-1	TGTGCCAGTACCCCTGAGAGGCAGATGTCGATAGCTTTCTTT	CASTPERQMSIAFF
TRBV28	-	once	TRBJ1-5	TGTGCCAGCACCTCGACCAGGGTTCGGGTACCCATAGATCAGCCCCAGCATTTT	CASTSTRVRVPIDQPQHF
TRBV28	-	few	TRBJ1-6	TGTGCCAACTCCGGGGGAAACTCCTATAATTCACCCCTCCACTTT	CANSGGNSYNSPLHF
TRBV24-1	TRBD1	few	TRBJ1-2	TGTGCCACCAGTGAAACCCCGGGACAGGGGAGCTATGGCTACACCTTC	CATSETPGQGSYGYTF
TRBV5-1	TRBD1	-	TRBJ1-5	TGCGCCAGCAGCCCAGGGGGGACGCAGCCCCAGCATTTT	CASSPGGTQPQHF
TRBV24-1	TRBD1	-	TRBJ2-6	TGTGCCACCAGTGCGGACAGGGGCGCAAGCTCTGGGGCCAACGTCCTGACTTTC	CATSADRGASSGANVLTF
TRBV2	-	-	TRBJ1-2	TGTGCCAGCAGCGACGACAGTTTCTATGGCTACACCTTC	CASSDDSFYGYTF
TRBV6-5	TRBD1	once	TRBJ1-2	TGTGCCAGCAGTAAACAGGGGGTAATGGGCTACACCTTC	CASSKQGVMGYTF
TRBV18	TRBD2	many	TRBJ2-1	TGTGCCAGCTCACCCAGCGGGGGCCACAACAATGAGCAGTTCTTC	CASSPSGGHNNEQFF
TRBV24-1	-	-	TRBJ1-1	TGTGCCACCAGTGTAAGTTCCCACACGGGAGCTTTCTTT	CATSVSSHTGAFF
TRBV19	TRBD1	-	TRBJ1-2	TGTGCCAGTAGTGAACCGGGACAGCAGTTAGGCTACACCTTC	CASSEPGQQLGYTF
TRBV2	TRBD1	-	TRBJ1-2	TGTGCCAGCAGTGCCGACAGGGGCGGTCGTGGCTACACCTTC	CASSADRGGRGYTF
TRBV5-4	-	-	TRBJ2-1	TGTGCCAGCAGCCGGGCAGAGGACGGGAACAATGAGCAGTTCTTC	CASSRAEDGNNEQFF
TRBV27	TRBD1	-	TRBJ1-1	TGTGCCAGCAGTAGACAGGGGGGGAACACTGAAGCTTTCTTT	CASSRQGGNTEAFF
TRBV7-8	TRBD1	-	TRBJ2-1	TGTGCCAGCACCATCAGGGGGGCAAGGACAGGGTCCTACAATGAGCAGTTCTTC	CASTIRGARTGSYNEQFF
TRBV9	-	-	TRBJ2-7	TGTGCCAGCAGCGCGAGACCCGGAGCCTCCTACGAGCAGTACTTC	CASSARPGASYEQYF
TRBV27	-	-	TRBJ2-3	TGTGCCAGCAGTCCCTACTCGCCAGATACGCAGTATTTT	CASSPYSPDTQYF
TRBV20-1	-	-	TRBJ2-2	TGCAGTGCTAGTGCCCCGGGGGACCACACCGGGGAGCTGTTTTTT	CSASAPGDHTGELFF
TRBV29-1	-	-	TRBJ2-5	TGCAGCGTTGCGGAGGCAGGGGGGGAGACCCAGTACTTC	CSVAEAGGETQYF
TRBV29-1	TRBD1	-	TRBJ2-7	TGCAGCGTTGACAGGGGGCAAGGGGAGCAGTACTTC	CSVDRGQGEQYF
TRBV7-9	-	-	TRBJ1-1	TGTGCCAGCAGTCAAGGGGCAAGCCGGGCTTTCTTT	CASSQGASRAFF
TRBV6-5	TRBD2	-	TRBJ2-7	TGTGCCAGCAATCAGGGACTAGCGGGGGACTACGAGCAGTACTTC	CASNQGLAGDYEQYF
TRBV5-6	-	-	TRBJ2-7	TGTGCCAGCAGCCTTCCCTGGGGGAGGGGGAACGAGCAGTACTTC	CASSLPWGRGNEQYF
TRBV7-2	TRBD1	-	TRBJ1-5	TGTGCCAGCAGCGGGGACAGGGATCAGCCCCAGCATTTT	CASSGDRDQPQHF
TRBV29-1	-	-	TRBJ2-5	TGCAGCGTTGAGGGCGGGGGCATGTACGAGACCCAGTACTTC	CSVEGGGMYETQYF
TRBV4-3	TRBD2	-	TRBJ2-3	TGCGCCAGCAGCCAAGATTACTCTAGCGGGGGGTACACAGATACGCAGTATTTT	CASSQDYSSGGYTDTQYF
TRBV27	TRBD2	-	TRBJ2-5	TGTGCCAGCAGTTCCGGGACTAGCGGGGAATCGTACCAAGAGACCCAGTACTTC	CASSSGTSGESYQETQYF
TRBV12-5	-	-	TRBJ2-1	TGTGCTAGTGGTTTGGTACAACCCGCCAGGGACAATGAGCAGTTCTTC	CASGLVQPARDNEQFF
TRBV11-2	TRBD2	once	TRBJ2-3	TGTGCCAGCAGCTTAAATTGGGGAGGACTAGCGGCTAGCACAGATACGCAGTATTTT	CASSLNWGGLAASTDTQYF
TRBV14	-	-	TRBJ2-1	TGTGCCAGCAGCCTTCAGGGCGATGAGCAGTTCTTC	CASSLQGDEQFF